These 10 T cell receptor beta chains came from one sample sequenced in a study of T cells in Graves' hyperthyroidism and ophthalmopathy. Amplification of TCR beta CDR3 regions was performed using RNA transcripts as template. HTBI primers were used for first-round RT-PCR of the TCR CDR3. TCRdb re-called the multiplex PCR reads with MiXCR, one entry per CDR3 protein. In the table there are about 26,000 distinct CDR3 sequences, nearly 45% of which are singletons. Sequencing used blood. These TCRs come from a woman in her twenties or thirties with Graves' hyperthyroidism.

Comment on this clonotype: The junction departs from germline at one end; a sequencing error may be responsible. This rearrangement joins TRBV5-6 to TRBJ2-1, with D uncertain. The CDR3 has 12 residues. From germline, CDR1 is SGHDT and CDR2 YYEEEE. The CDR3 here is CASSLGYNEQLF. The CDR3 DNA reads as TGTGCCAGCAGCTTGGGGTACAATGAGCAGCTCTTC. Filled out from reference TRBV5-6 and TRBJ2-1, the complete variable domain reads DAGVTQSPTHLIKTRGQQVTLRCSPKSGHDTVSWYQQALGQGPQFIFQYYEEEERQRGNFPDRFSGHQFPNYSSELNVNALLLGDSALYLCASSLGYNEQLFGPGTRLTVL.

The rearrangement uses TRBV29-1 and TRBJ2-3; 13 bases are shared with TRBD2. J was trimmed by 11 bases and V by 6 bases; bases with no gene match: 14. Germline V CDR1 and CDR2: SQVTM, ANQGSEA. The length of the CDR3 is 15 residues. The CDR3 loop is CSVDTSGRAPIEQYF. As DNA, the CDR3 is TGCAGCGTAGATACTAGCGGGAGGGCCCCAATAGAGCAGTATTTT.

This clonotype was observed at least ten times. The chain recombines TRBV28 with TRBJ1-2; 11 nucleotides line up with TRBD1. The junction had 6 bases not matched to a gene; V was cut back by 4 bases and J by 8 bases. Germline-derived CDR1 and CDR2 are MDHEN and SYDVKM. The CDR3 consists of 14 residues. The CDR3 region has the DNA TGTGCCAGCAGTTCCGGACAGGGGGCAAGGGGCTACACCTTC. It yields the protein CASSSGQGARGYTF.

This clonotype was seen ten or more times. The chain is built from TRBV6-1 and TRBJ2-7; weak D call: TRBD2 (5 bases). From germline, CDR1 is MNHNS and CDR2 SASEGT. Trimming removed 8 bases at V and 4 bases at J, with 15 bases between. There are 13 residues in the CDR3. CDR3 in amino acids: CASDGGVPYEQYF. The CDR3 DNA reads TGTGCCAGCGACGGAGGAGTCCCTTACGAGCAGTACTTC.

For this clonotype: The junction differs from germline at one of its ends, possibly a read error. The chain has TRBV5-1 and TRBJ2-1, with D maybe TRBD2 (6 bases). This CDR3 comprises 15 residues. Germline lookup yields CDR1 SGHRS and CDR2 YFSETQ. CDR3 residues: CASSSGLARANEQSF. Written as DNA, the CDR3 is TGCGCCAGCAGCTCGGGGCTAGCGCGAGCCAATGAGCAGTCCTTC.

This clonotype has ten or more counts. This rearrangement joins TRBV25-1 to TRBJ1-5; the D is unclear. The CDR3 runs to 9 residues. The V gene's germline CDR1 is MGHDK and CDR2 SYGVNS. Trimming removed 8 bases from V and 7 bases from J, with 3 bases in between. CDR3 sequence: CASGQPQHF. The DNA for the CDR3 is TGTGCCAGCGGACAGCCCCAGCATTTT.

The chain joins TRBV10-1 to TRBJ1-4; D gene unclear. Germline V gene sequence: CDR1 WNHNN, CDR2 SYGVQD (reference sequence). V lost 6 bases and J 5 bases, leaving 13 bases between the germline ends. This CDR3 contains 14 residues. The chain's CDR3 is CASRTSGNNEKLFF. CDR3 in DNA: TGCGCCAGCAGGACTAGCGGGAACAATGAAAAACTGTTTTTT.

This clonotype was detected once. The chain joins TRBV7-2 to TRBJ1-6; D is possibly TRBD1 (6 bases). The V end lost 5 bases, the J end lost 10 bases, and 18 bases lay between the germline ends. This CDR3 contains 15 residues. From germline, CDR1 is SGHTA and CDR2 FQGNSA. As DNA, the CDR3 is TGTGCCAGCAGCCAAGTTCGACAGGAATTCTCACCCCTCCACTTT. This codes for CASSQVRQEFSPLHF.

J is TRBJ2-1 and V is TRBV5-1, with 11 bases aligning to TRBD2. Germline lookup yields CDR1 SGHRS and CDR2 YFSETQ. This CDR3 contains 16 residues. With V trimmed by 2 bases and J by 4 bases, 5 bases remained unmatched. CDR3: CASSFGGLAVYNEQFF. DNA for the CDR3: TGCGCCAGCAGCTTCGGGGGACTAGCGGTTTACAATGAGCAGTTCTTC. Filled out from reference TRBV5-1 and TRBJ2-1, the complete variable domain reads KAGVTQTPRYLIKTRGQQVTLSCSPISGHRSVSWYQQTPGQGLQFLFEYFSETQRNKGNFPGRFSGRQFSNSRSEMNVSTLELGDSALYLCASSFGGLAVYNEQFFGPGTRLTVL.

By share, this clonotype ranks as medium-sized. The rearrangement links TRBV10-3 to TRBJ2-1; possible D gene TRBD1, 6 bases. Germline V gives CDR1 ENHRY, CDR2 SYGVKD. This CDR3 is 13 amino acids long. Trimming took off 4 bases at V and 10 bases at J, with 14 bases between the two ends. The CDR3, as DNA: TGTGCCATCAGTGCGCCGGGACAACGGGAGCAGTTCTTC. This translates into CAISAPGQREQFF.